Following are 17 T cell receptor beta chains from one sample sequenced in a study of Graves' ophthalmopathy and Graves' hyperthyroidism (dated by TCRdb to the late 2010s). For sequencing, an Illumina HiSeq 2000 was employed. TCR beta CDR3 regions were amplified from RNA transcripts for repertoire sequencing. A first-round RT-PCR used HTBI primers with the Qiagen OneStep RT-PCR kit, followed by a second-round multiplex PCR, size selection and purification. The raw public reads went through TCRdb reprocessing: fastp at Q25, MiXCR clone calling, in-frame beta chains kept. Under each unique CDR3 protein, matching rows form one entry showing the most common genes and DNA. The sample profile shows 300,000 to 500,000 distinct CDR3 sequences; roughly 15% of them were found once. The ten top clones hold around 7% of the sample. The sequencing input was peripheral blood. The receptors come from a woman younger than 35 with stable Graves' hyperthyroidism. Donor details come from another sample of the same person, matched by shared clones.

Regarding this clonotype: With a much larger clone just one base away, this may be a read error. The CDR3 here is CASSPRTSLCGYTF. In nucleotides, the CDR3 is TGTGCCAGCAGCCCACGGACATCCCTGTGTGGCTACACCTTC. This rearrangement joins TRBV7-2 to TRBJ1-2, with D perhaps matching TRBD1 (5 bases). Deletions cut 5 bases from V and 7 bases from J, with 17 bases between. There are 14 residues in the CDR3. Germline V lookup: CDR1 SGHTA, CDR2 FQGNSA.

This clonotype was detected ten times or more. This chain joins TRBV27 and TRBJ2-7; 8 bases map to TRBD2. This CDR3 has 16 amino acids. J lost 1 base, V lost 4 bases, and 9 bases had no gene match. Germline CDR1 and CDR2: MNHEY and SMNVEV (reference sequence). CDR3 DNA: TGTGCCAGCAGTTCGGGGGGGAGGGTTGGTTCCTACGAGCAGTACTTC. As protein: CASSSGGRVGSYEQYF.

DNA of the CDR3: TGTGCCAGCAGTGCCCGGGACAGAGGGCTGCGGCAGCCCCAGCATTTT. Its protein is CASSARDRGLRQPQHF. The gene calls are TRBV6-1 and TRBJ1-5; 7 bases line up with TRBD1. This CDR3 has 16 residues. Germline V gene sequence: CDR1 MNHNS, CDR2 SASEGT. Trimming cost V 4 bases and J 7 bases; bases outside gene matches: 13.

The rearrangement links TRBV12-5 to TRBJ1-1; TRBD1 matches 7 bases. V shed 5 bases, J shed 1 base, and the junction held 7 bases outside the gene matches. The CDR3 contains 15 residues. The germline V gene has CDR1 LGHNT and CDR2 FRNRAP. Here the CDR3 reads CASGRQGGRNTEAFF. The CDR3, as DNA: TGTGCTAGTGGTCGGCAGGGGGGGCGGAACACTGAAGCTTTCTTT.

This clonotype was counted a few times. The CDR3 DNA reads as TGCAGTGCTACAGGGCACATGAACACTGAAGCTTTCTTT. Its protein is CSATGHMNTEAFF. This rearrangement joins TRBV20-1 to TRBJ1-1, with D possibly TRBD1 on 5 matching bases. V shed 4 bases and J shed 0 bases, with 9 bases lying between them. The length of the CDR3 is 13 residues. Per germline, CDR1 DFQATT and CDR2 SNEGSKA (reference sequence).

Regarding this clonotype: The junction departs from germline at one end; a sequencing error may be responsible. The DNA for the CDR3 is TGTGCCAGCAGCTTATACGGGGAAAAATACATTAAGTACTTC. This encodes CASSLYGEKYIKYF. The chain has TRBV11-2 and TRBJ2-4; D is possibly TRBD2 (5 bases). Germline V gene lookup returns CDR1 SGHAT and CDR2 FQNNGV. The CDR3 spans 14 residues.

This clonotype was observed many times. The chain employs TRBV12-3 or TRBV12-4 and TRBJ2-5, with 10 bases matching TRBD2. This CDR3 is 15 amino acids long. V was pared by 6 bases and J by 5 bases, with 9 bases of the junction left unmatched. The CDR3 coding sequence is TGTGCCAGCAGAACCTTCCTAGCGGGGGAGGAGACCCAGTACTTC. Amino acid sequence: CASRTFLAGEETQYF.

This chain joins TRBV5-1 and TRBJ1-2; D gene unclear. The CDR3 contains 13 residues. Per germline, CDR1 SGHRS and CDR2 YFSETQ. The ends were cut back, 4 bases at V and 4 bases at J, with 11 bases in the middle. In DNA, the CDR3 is TGCGCCAGCAGCATTGGGCCCGGCTATGGCTACACCTTC. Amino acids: CASSIGPGYGYTF.

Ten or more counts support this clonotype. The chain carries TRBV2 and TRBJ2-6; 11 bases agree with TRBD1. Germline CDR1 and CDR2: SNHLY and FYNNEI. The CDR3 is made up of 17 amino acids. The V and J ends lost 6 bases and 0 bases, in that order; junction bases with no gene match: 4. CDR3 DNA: TGTGCCAGCAGGAGGGACAGGGGGATCTCTGGGGCCAACGTCCTGACTTTC. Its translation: CASRRDRGISGANVLTF. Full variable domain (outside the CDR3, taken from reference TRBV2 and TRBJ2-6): EPEVTQTPSHQVTQMGQEVILRCVPISNHLYFYWYRQILGQKVEFLVSFYNNEISEKSEIFDDQFSVERPDGSNFTLKIRSTKLEDSAMYFCASRRDRGISGANVLTFGAGSRLTVL.

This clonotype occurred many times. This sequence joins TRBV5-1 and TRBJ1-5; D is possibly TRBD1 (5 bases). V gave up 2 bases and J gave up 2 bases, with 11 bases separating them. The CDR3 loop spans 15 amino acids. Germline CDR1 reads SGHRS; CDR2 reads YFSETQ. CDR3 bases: TGCGCCAGCAGCTTTCGAGGGGAACGCAATCAGCCCCAGCATTTT. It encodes CASSFRGERNQPQHF.

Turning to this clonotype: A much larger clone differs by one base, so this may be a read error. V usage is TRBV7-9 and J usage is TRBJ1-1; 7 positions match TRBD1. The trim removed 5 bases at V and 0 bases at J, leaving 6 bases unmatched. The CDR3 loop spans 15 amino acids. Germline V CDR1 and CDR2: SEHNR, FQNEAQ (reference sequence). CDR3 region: CASSPRDRMNTEAFF. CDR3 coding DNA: TGTGCCAGCAGCCCCCGGGACAGAATGAACACTGAAGCTTTCTTT. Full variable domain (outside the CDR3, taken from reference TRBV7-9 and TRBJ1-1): DTGVSQNPRHKITKRGQNVTFRCDPISEHNRLYWYRQTLGQGPEFLTYFQNEAQLEKSRLLSDRFSAERPKGSFSTLEIQRTEQGDSAMYLCASSPRDRMNTEAFFGQGTRLTVV.

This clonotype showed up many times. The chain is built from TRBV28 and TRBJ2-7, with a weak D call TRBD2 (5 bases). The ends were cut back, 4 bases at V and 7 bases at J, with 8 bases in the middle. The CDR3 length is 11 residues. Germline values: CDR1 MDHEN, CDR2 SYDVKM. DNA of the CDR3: TGTGCCAGCAGTTCCCCGGGGGAGCAGTACTTC. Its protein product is CASSSPGEQYF.

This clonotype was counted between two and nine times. CDR3 DNA sequence: TGTGCCAGCAGTTACTTGGGGTCCGGGGAGCTGTTTTTT. This codes for CASSYLGSGELFF. V gene TRBV6-2 or TRBV6-3 combines with J gene TRBJ2-2; D not resolved. Trimming cost V 1 base and J 6 bases, with 6 bases left between them. Germline loops: CDR1 MNHEY, CDR2 SVGEGT. The CDR3 has 13 amino acids.

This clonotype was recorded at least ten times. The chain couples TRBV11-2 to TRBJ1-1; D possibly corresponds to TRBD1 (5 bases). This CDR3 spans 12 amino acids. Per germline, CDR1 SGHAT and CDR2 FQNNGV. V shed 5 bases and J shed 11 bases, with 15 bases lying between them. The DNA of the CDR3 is TGTGCCAGCAGCCCGGGGGTCGGGCAGGCTTTCTTT. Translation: CASSPGVGQAFF. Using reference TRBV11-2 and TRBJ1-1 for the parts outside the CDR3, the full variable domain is EAGVAQSPRYKIIEKRQSVAFWCNPISGHATLYWYQQILGQGPKLLIQFQNNGVVDDSQLPKDRFSAERLKGVDSTLKIQPAKLEDSAVYLCASSPGVGQAFFGQGTRLTVV.

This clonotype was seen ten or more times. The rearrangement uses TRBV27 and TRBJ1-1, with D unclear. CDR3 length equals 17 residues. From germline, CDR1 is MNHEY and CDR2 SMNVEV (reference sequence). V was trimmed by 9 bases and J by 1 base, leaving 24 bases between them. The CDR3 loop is CARLKGQKGLGNTEAFF. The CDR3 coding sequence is TGTGCCAGGTTAAAAGGCCAAAAAGGGTTAGGGAACACTGAAGCTTTCTTT.

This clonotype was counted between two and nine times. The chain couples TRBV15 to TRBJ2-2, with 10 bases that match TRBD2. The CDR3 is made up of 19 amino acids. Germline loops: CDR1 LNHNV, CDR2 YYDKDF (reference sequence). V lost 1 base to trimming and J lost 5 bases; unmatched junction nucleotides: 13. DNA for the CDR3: TGTGCCACCAGCAGAGGACATCCAGTAGCGGGGGGAAGGACCGGGGAGCTGTTTTTT. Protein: CATSRGHPVAGGRTGELFF.

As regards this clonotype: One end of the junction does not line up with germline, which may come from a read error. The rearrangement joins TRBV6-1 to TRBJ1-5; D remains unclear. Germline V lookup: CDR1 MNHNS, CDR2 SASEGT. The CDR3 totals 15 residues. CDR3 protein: CASSALWDSNQPQHF. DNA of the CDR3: TGTGCCAGCAGTGCGCTATGGGATAGCAATCAGCCTCAGCATTTT.